The T cell receptor (beta chain) described here comes from a study of response to subunit inactivated influenza vaccine. Study observations and caveats: The authors offered the suggestion that each seasonal influenza vaccination recruits few new T cells.

Turning to this clonotype: Its antigen remains unidentified.

Each CDR3 protein gets one entry after TCRdb re-called the RT-PCR reads with MiXCR. The sample carries roughly 700,000 distinct CDR3 sequences, around a sixth recorded once. The sequence came from a man aged 45 to 65 who received an inactivated influenza vaccine. Sequenced material: PBMCs from blood, taken roughly 12 days after vaccination.

The DNA of the CDR3 is TGTGCCAGCAGCTTGAGAGCGGGAGGAGGGTCTAGCACAGATACGCAGTATTTT. Translation gives CASSLRAGGGSSTDTQYF. The chain recombines TRBV11-2 with TRBJ2-3; 9 bases agree with TRBD2. In germline, CDR1 is SGHAT, CDR2 FQNNGV. V dropped 3 bases and J dropped 0; count of bases not matched to a gene: 10. The CDR3 is 18 residues long. The full variable domain, in which reference TRBV11-2 and TRBJ2-3 provide the parts outside the CDR3, is EAGVAQSPRYKIIEKRQSVAFWCNPISGHATLYWYQQILGQGPKLLIQFQNNGVVDDSQLPKDRFSAERLKGVDSTLKIQPAKLEDSAVYLCASSLRAGGGSSTDTQYFGPGTRLTVL.